These 22 T cell receptor beta chains share one sample of origin, sequenced in a study of read filtering for tumor transcriptome and immune sequencing (dated by TCRdb to the early 2020s). Sequencer: Illumina HiSeq 4000. Starting from roughly 440 ng RNA, TCR libraries were constructed with the Immunoverse kit using molecular barcoded adaptors that cover the alpha/delta and beta/gamma chains. The public reads were quality trimmed at Q25 with fastp and then assembled into clones with MiXCR by TCRdb, keeping productive beta chains. CDR3 protein duplicates are merged, each entry listing the most common genes and DNA. This sample has about 40,000 distinct CDR3 sequences in its table, and around 11% of those were observed once. The ten largest clones capture about 35% of the sample. The sequenced sample consisted of a population of CD138-negative cells sorted from bone marrow. The cell subset or site label here, explained by the study, means: bone marrow mononuclear cells depleted of CD138+ plasma/myeloma cells by negative magnetic selection. These receptors all come from a donor aged 40 or older with multiple myeloma.

This clonotype was recorded at least ten times. The rearrangement links TRBV20-1 to TRBJ2-7; 9 bases match TRBD2. With 6 bases clipped from V and 7 bases from J, the junction kept 4 bases outside the gene matches. Germline CDR1 DFQATT, CDR2 SNEGSKA (reference sequence). This CDR3 contains 11 residues. The CDR3 is CSAVLAGEQYF. The DNA of the CDR3 is TGCAGTGCAGTCCTAGCGGGGGAGCAGTACTTC.

The sample holds many counts of this clonotype. V usage is TRBV2 and J usage is TRBJ1-5; 9 positions match TRBD1. V dropped 6 bases and J dropped 7; count of bases not matched to a gene: 7. This CDR3 spans 14 amino acids. Germline CDR1 reads SNHLY; CDR2 reads FYNNEI. The CDR3 reads CASRDRGPEQPQHF. The CDR3 DNA sequence: TGTGCCAGCAGGGACAGGGGACCAGAACAGCCCCAGCATTTT.

Of note for this clonotype: A much larger clone lies one base from this, so it may be a read error. This rearrangement joins TRBV20-1 to TRBJ1-5; a weak D match, TRBD1 (6 bases). The CDR3 sequence is 17 residues long. From germline, CDR1 is DFQATT and CDR2 SNEGSKA (reference sequence). CDR3 loop: CGARRLVGAKSNQPQHF. DNA of the CDR3: TGCGGTGCTAGGAGGCTTGTGGGGGCTAAGAGCAATCAGCCCCAGCATTTT.

The chain links TRBV29-1 to TRBJ2-7; the D call may be TRBD1 or TRBD2 (5 bases each). CDR3 size: 13 residues. CDR1 and CDR2 (germline): SQVTM, ANQGSEA. The V end lost 4 bases, the J end lost 2 bases, and 12 bases lay between the germline ends. The CDR3: CSVGGRRPYEQYF. CDR3 sequence (DNA): TGCAGCGTTGGGGGACGTCGCCCCTACGAGCAGTACTTC.

Many counts were recorded for this clonotype. The chain is built from TRBV7-8 and TRBJ2-2; D might be TRBD2 (6 bases). V shed 1 base and J shed 5 bases, with 8 bases lying between them. CDR1 SGHVS and CDR2 FQNEAQ come from the germline V gene. The CDR3 covers 14 residues. The DNA of the CDR3 is TGTGCCAGCAGCTTAGGAGGGAGGACCGGGGAGCTGTTTTTT. Protein: CASSLGGRTGELFF.

Only a few counts were recorded for this clonotype. The V call is TRBV5-4, the J call TRBJ1-1; weak D call: TRBD1 (6 bases). This CDR3 spans 14 amino acids. V was cut by 0 bases and J by 4 bases, with 10 bases left in between. Germline V lookup: CDR1 SGHNT, CDR2 YYREEE (reference sequence). CDR3: CASSLGRGFTEAFF. The CDR3 coding sequence is TGTGCCAGCAGCTTGGGGAGGGGGTTCACTGAAGCTTTCTTT.

This clonotype was observed at least ten times. The chain has TRBV12-3 or TRBV12-4 and TRBJ1-5; TRBD1 might be the D (5 bases). V lost 4 bases, J lost 0 bases, and 16 bases lay in between. The CDR3 has 17 residues. CDR3 residues: CASSSARGSYSNQPQHF. The CDR3 bases are TGTGCCAGCAGTTCCGCGCGGGGGTCGTATAGCAATCAGCCCCAGCATTTT.

This clonotype has a count of ten or more. The chain has TRBV7-9 and TRBJ2-1, with D uncertain. The length of the CDR3 is 14 residues. The germline V gene encodes CDR1 SEHNR and CDR2 FQNEAQ (reference sequence). V was clipped by 5 bases and J by 0 bases, with 8 bases between them. The DNA of the CDR3 is TGTGCCAGCAGCCCTCAAAGCTCCTACAATGAGCAGTTCTTC. Translation: CASSPQSSYNEQFF.

This clonotype came up a few times. This chain joins TRBV23-1 and TRBJ2-7, with D unresolved. TRBV23-1 is known as an ORF, though its function is uncertain. The CDR3 has 14 residues. The V end was cut by 7 bases, the J end by 4 bases, with 17 bases between. The CDR3 nucleotides read TGCGCCAGCACCCCGGTCCTGGGAACATACGAGCAGTACTTC. It yields the protein CASTPVLGTYEQYF.

This clonotype was picked up many times. The rearrangement joins TRBV5-1 to TRBJ1-2; 11 nucleotides agree with TRBD1. The CDR3 runs to 14 residues. The trim removed 3 bases at V and 8 bases at J, leaving 6 bases unmatched. CDR1 is SGHRS, CDR2 YFSETQ, per germline. CDR3 nucleotide sequence: TGCGCCAGCAGCTCCTGGACAGGGGGCTGGGGCTACACCTTC. Amino acid sequence: CASSSWTGGWGYTF. The whole variable domain, filled in from reference TRBV5-1 and TRBJ1-2, reads KAGVTQTPRYLIKTRGQQVTLSCSPISGHRSVSWYQQTPGQGLQFLFEYFSETQRNKGNFPGRFSGRQFSNSRSEMNVSTLELGDSALYLCASSSWTGGWGYTFGSGTRLTVV.

This clonotype was counted ten times or more. The chain employs TRBV7-9 and TRBJ2-2, with 9 bases aligning to TRBD1. The CDR3 length is 15 residues. V trimming: 5 bases; J trimming: 5 bases; junction bases outside the gene matches: 6. Germline CDR1 is SEHNR and CDR2 is FQNEAQ (reference sequence). The CDR3 DNA is TGTGCCAGCAGCCCCGGACAGGGGAATACCGGGGAGCTGTTTTTT. Protein: CASSPGQGNTGELFF. The whole variable domain, remainder taken from reference TRBV7-9 and TRBJ2-2, is DTGVSQNPRHKITKRGQNVTFRCDPISEHNRLYWYRQTLGQGPEFLTYFQNEAQLEKSRLLSDRFSAERPKGSFSTLEIQRTEQGDSAMYLCASSPGQGNTGELFFGEGSRLTVL.

In the case of this clonotype: Relative to the germline gene, one junction end is altered; a read error may explain this. V is TRBV7-8 and J is TRBJ1-1, with 10 bases aligning to TRBD1. CDR1 and CDR2 (germline): SGHVS, FQNEAQ. The CDR3 sequence is 13 residues long. The CDR3 spells CASSRTGGAEAFF. CDR3 in DNA: TGTGCCAGCAGCCGGACAGGGGGGGCTGAGGCTTTCTTT.

This clonotype was recorded many times. This chain links TRBV11-3 with TRBJ2-1; tentative D call: TRBD2 (6 bases). V was pared by 0 bases and J by 9 bases, with 15 bases between. Per the germline V gene, CDR1 is SGHNT and CDR2 is YENEEA. This CDR3 comprises 15 residues. As DNA, the CDR3 is TGTGCCAGCAGCTTAGAGACTAGGGTGCGCGGTGAGCAGTTCTTC. Translating it yields CASSLETRVRGEQFF.

This clonotype was counted many times. The chain combines TRBV7-2 with TRBJ1-5; 7 bases match TRBD1. V shed 5 bases and J 4 bases; nucleotides not matched to a gene: 5. Looked up from germline, CDR1 is SGHTA and CDR2 is FQGNSA. The CDR3 consists of 14 residues. The DNA for the CDR3 is TGTGCCAGCAGCCCCGGACAGGAAAATCAGCCCCAGCATTTT. This sequence encodes CASSPGQENQPQHF.

This clonotype was counted ten times or more. The rearrangement uses TRBV24-1 and TRBJ2-1; no reliable D call. Germline V CDR1 and CDR2: KGHDR, SFDVKD. V was shortened by 3 bases and J by 7 bases, with 6 bases between the two germline ends. The CDR3 loop spans 12 amino acids. CDR3 coding DNA: TGTGCCACCAGTGATGCATCGAATGAGCAGTTCTTC. It is translated as CATSDASNEQFF.

The chain is built from TRBV9 and TRBJ2-1; the D gene is possibly TRBD2 (6 bases). V lost 2 bases and J lost 8, with 17 bases in between. The length of the CDR3 is 15 residues. Germline V gene sequence: CDR1 SGDLS, CDR2 YYNGEE. The CDR3 DNA follows: TGTGCCAGCAGCGTTGGGACTCGTATGAACGATGAGCAGTTCTTC. It codes for CASSVGTRMNDEQFF.

This clonotype showed up many times. The chain is built from TRBV7-2 and TRBJ2-3; D ambiguous. The V end was cut by 1 base, the J end by 2 bases, with 4 bases between. The CDR3 has 13 residues. Germline CDR1 is SGHTA and CDR2 is FQGNSA. The DNA of the CDR3 is TGTGCCAGCAGCTTAGACTACACAGATACGCAGTATTTT. Encoded protein: CASSLDYTDTQYF. The variable domain in full, completed from reference TRBV7-2 and TRBJ2-3, reads GAGVSQSPSNKVTEKGKDVELRCDPISGHTALYWYRQSLGQGLEFLIYFQGNSAPDKSGLPSDRFSAERTGGSVSTLTIQRTQQEDSAVYLCASSLDYTDTQYFGPGTRLTVL.

This clonotype was picked up many times. The chain is built from TRBV6-6 and TRBJ2-1; 9 positions agree with TRBD1. Germline CDR1 MNHNY, CDR2 SVGAGI (reference sequence). V trimming: 5 bases; J trimming: 4 bases; junction bases outside the gene matches: 6. This CDR3 is built from 15 residues. The CDR3 sequence is CASSIGQGHYNEQFF. CDR3 DNA sequence: TGTGCCAGCAGTATCGGACAGGGGCATTACAATGAGCAGTTCTTC.

The genes are TRBV7-9 and TRBJ1-1; D gene unclear. The V end was cut by 2 bases, the J end by 3 bases, with 7 bases between. Germline CDR1 SEHNR, CDR2 FQNEAQ (reference sequence). The CDR3 covers 13 residues. The CDR3 is CASSLSLYTEAFF. The CDR3 DNA is TGTGCCAGCAGCTTATCCCTATACACTGAAGCTTTCTTT.

This clonotype came up many times. The chain couples TRBV7-2 to TRBJ2-2, with TRBD1 identical over 8 bases. CDR3 length: 15 amino acids. Germline loops: CDR1 SGHTA, CDR2 FQGNSA. V lost 3 bases to trimming and J lost 3 bases; unmatched junction nucleotides: 3. CDR3 residues: CASSLGQVYTGELFF. Here the CDR3 DNA reads TGTGCCAGCAGCTTGGGACAGGTGTACACCGGGGAGCTGTTTTTT. Drawing the rest from reference TRBV7-2 and TRBJ2-2, the complete variable domain is GAGVSQSPSNKVTEKGKDVELRCDPISGHTALYWYRQSLGQGLEFLIYFQGNSAPDKSGLPSDRFSAERTGGSVSTLTIQRTQQEDSAVYLCASSLGQVYTGELFFGEGSRLTVL.

Details on this clonotype: A single base separates this from a much larger clone, so it may be a read error. The chain is built from TRBV20-1 and TRBJ2-5; D may be TRBD1 or TRBD2 (5 bases each). The CDR3 spans 15 residues. In germline, CDR1 is DFQATT, CDR2 SNEGSKA (reference sequence). CDR3 loop: CSVRVTKRGQETQYF. The CDR3 DNA reads TGCAGTGTTAGAGTAACCAAGAGGGGACAAGAGACCCAGTACTTC.

With respect to this clonotype: This clone may be a read error of a much larger clone one base away. The V call is TRBV10-3, the J call TRBJ2-5, with D perhaps matching TRBD2 (7 bases). The CDR3 length is 14 residues. CDR1 and CDR2 from the germline V gene are ENHRY and SYGVKD. The CDR3 is CAISNKQGGETQCF. The DNA of the CDR3 is TGTGCCATCAGTAACAAACAGGGAGGGGAGACCCAGTGCTTC.